The 21 T cell receptor beta chains listed next were all sequenced from one sample in a study of blood T cell repertoires in COVID-19. TCRdb's copy holds only in-frame clones and misses some; the assay was immunoSEQ multiplex PCR. This table has fewer than 350,000 clones, approximately 86% appearing once. Sequencing was carried out using PBMCs or T cells enriched from blood (not recorded which). The receptor source for this set is a woman aged 25-40 years who had recovered from COVID-19.

The chain has TRBV27 and TRBJ2-7; no firm D call. The CDR3 is made up of 13 amino acids. Germline V gene sequence: CDR1 MNHEY, CDR2 SMNVEV (reference sequence). The germline V and J ends were trimmed by 5 bases and 0 bases, with 8 bases remaining between them. CDR3 coding DNA: TGTGCCAGCAGTAAGTTCGGCTCCTACGAGCAGTACTTC. Amino acid sequence: CASSKFGSYEQYF.

This chain joins TRBV6-5 and TRBJ1-1, with 8 positions matching TRBD1. The J segment lost 1 base and the V segment lost 2 bases, leaving 3 bases of the junction unmatched. Germline CDR1 is MNHEY and CDR2 is SVGAGI. The CDR3 covers 15 residues. CDR3: CASSYTGTGNTEAFF. In DNA form, the CDR3 reads TGTGCCAGCAGTTACACCGGGACAGGGAACACTGAAGCTTTCTTT.

The chain employs TRBV27 and TRBJ2-5, with 8 bases aligning to TRBD1. J gave up 2 bases and V 1 base, and 18 bases lay outside the gene matches. This CDR3 spans 20 amino acids. Germline assignment: CDR1 MNHEY and CDR2 SMNVEV (reference sequence). The CDR3 nucleotides read TGTGCCAGCAGTTTATTGGGACTGGGGCAGGGGGCTGGGAGGCAAGAGACCCAGTACTTC. Protein product: CASSLLGLGQGAGRQETQYF.

This clone appeared a single time. This rearrangement joins TRBV19 to TRBJ2-3, with 7 bases fitting TRBD2. CDR1 LNHDA and CDR2 SQIVND come from the germline V gene (reference sequence). V was clipped by 3 bases and J by 0 bases; unmatched bases: 9. This CDR3 has 17 amino acids. This CDR3 is CASSIPSSGTSTDTQYF. CDR3 DNA: TGTGCCAGTAGTATCCCCTCTAGCGGTACTAGCACAGATACGCAGTATTTT.

The J gene is TRBJ1-2, the V gene TRBV3-1 (or the pseudogene TRBV3-2), with D possibly being TRBD1 (6 bases). The CDR3 is 16 residues long. V shed 0 bases and J shed 8 bases, with 19 bases lying between them. Germline-derived CDR1 and CDR2 are LGHDT and YNNKEL (reference sequence). CDR3 in DNA: TGTGCCAGCAGCCAAGAGGATTCATTGGGGGCTGGGGGCTACACCTTC. Its protein is CASSQEDSLGAGGYTF.

This chain joins TRBV14 and TRBJ2-2; 10 bases line up with TRBD1. Germline CDR1 reads SGHDN; CDR2 reads FVKESK. CDR3 length: 17 amino acids. Trimming cost V 3 bases and J 3 bases; bases outside gene matches: 7. CDR3 amino acids: CASSQKPGQGYTGELFF. The CDR3 nucleotides read TGTGCCAGCAGCCAGAAACCGGGACAGGGGTACACCGGGGAGCTGTTTTTT.

The chain links TRBV19 to TRBJ1-1; possibly TRBD1 for D (6 bases). CDR1 is LNHDA, CDR2 SQIVND, per germline (reference sequence). Trimming pared 7 bases from V and 4 bases from J, leaving 22 bases between. The CDR3 has 16 amino acids. The CDR3 sequence is CASTERTGRGGTEAFF. CDR3 sequence (DNA): TGTGCCAGTACCGAGCGTACAGGGAGGGGAGGCACTGAAGCTTTCTTT.

J is TRBJ2-1 and V is TRBV9, with 13 bases identical to TRBD2. The germline V gene encodes CDR1 SGDLS and CDR2 YYNGEE. The CDR3 length is 16 residues. V trimming: 0 bases; J trimming: 8 bases; junction bases outside the gene matches: 5. This CDR3 is CASSVAGGLAGYEQFF. For the CDR3, the DNA is TGTGCCAGCAGCGTAGCAGGGGGACTAGCGGGATATGAGCAGTTCTTC.

The genes are TRBV29-1 and TRBJ1-1, with a tentative D call TRBD1 (5 bases). This CDR3 spans 14 amino acids. Trimming removed 3 bases at V and 3 bases at J, with 14 bases between. Looked up from germline, CDR1 is SQVTM and CDR2 is ANQGSEA. CDR3 nucleotides: TGCAGCGTTGAGGGACTAACTCGAGACACTGAAGCTTTCTTT. This translates into CSVEGLTRDTEAFF.

The chain uses TRBV19 and TRBJ1-5; no definite D call. CDR1 is LNHDA, CDR2 SQIVND, per germline (reference sequence). V was pared by 2 bases and J by 0 bases, with 8 bases between. The CDR3 has 15 amino acids. This chain's CDR3 is CASSIRTYSNQPQHF. The CDR3 nucleotides are TGTGCCAGTAGTATAAGGACTTATAGCAATCAGCCCCAGCATTTT.

Points on this clone: At the DNA level, this CDR3 is encoded by other sequences in the same sample as well. The chain uses TRBV4-1 and TRBJ2-7; 7 nucleotides match TRBD2. The length of the CDR3 is 13 residues. Germline V lookup: CDR1 MGHRA, CDR2 YSYEKL. Losses at the gene ends were 1 base for V and 4 bases for J; bases not matched to a gene: 1. The CDR3 region is CASSQGGGYEQYF. CDR3 sequence (DNA): TGCGCCAGCAGCCAAGGGGGAGGGTACGAGCAGTACTTC.

The chain is built from TRBV4-3 and TRBJ1-2; possible D gene TRBD1, 6 bases. Germline V CDR1 and CDR2: LGHNA, YSLEER. There are 15 residues in the CDR3. V lost 0 bases and J lost 4, with 12 bases in between. CDR3 protein: CASSQDFWGLYGYTF. In DNA, the CDR3 is TGCGCCAGCAGCCAAGACTTTTGGGGGCTCTATGGCTACACCTTC.

This clone occurred once. This chain connects TRBV7-9 to TRBJ2-5, with 8 bases fitting TRBD1. The germline CDR1 and CDR2 sequences are SEHNR and FQNEAQ (reference sequence). This CDR3 has 12 residues. V shed 5 bases and J 5 bases; nucleotides not matched to a gene: 1. In DNA form, the CDR3 reads TGTGCCAGCAGCCGACAGGGGGAGACCCAGTACTTC. Encoded protein: CASSRQGETQYF.

The CDR3 reads CASSLETSGNNEQFF. The CDR3 nucleotides are TGTGCCAGCAGCCTCGAGACTAGCGGGAACAATGAGCAGTTCTTC. This chain connects TRBV3-1 (or the pseudogene TRBV3-2) to TRBJ2-1, with TRBD2 matching over 11 bases. V lost 4 bases to trimming and J lost 5 bases; unmatched junction nucleotides: 4. The CDR3 sequence is 15 residues long. Germline V gene sequence: CDR1 LGHDT, CDR2 YNNKEL (reference sequence).

The table lists this clone with a count of one. The chain joins TRBV9 to TRBJ2-1; TRBD2 might be the D (7 bases). The CDR3 has 14 amino acids. V was pared by 5 bases and J by 6 bases, with 15 bases between. The germline CDR1 and CDR2 sequences are SGDLS and YYNGEE. The CDR3 spells CASSRWGGINEQFF. CDR3 coding DNA: TGTGCCAGCAGTAGGTGGGGGGGCATCAATGAGCAGTTCTTC.

The rearrangement joins TRBV4-1 to TRBJ2-7, with TRBD1 matching 7 bases. V gave up 5 bases and J gave up 3 bases; unmatched junction bases: 10. This CDR3 spans 15 amino acids. Germline lookup yields CDR1 MGHRA and CDR2 YSYEKL. The DNA for the CDR3 is TGCGCCAGCAGCGATGACAGGGCTGGCGGCTACGAGCAGTACTTC. As protein: CASSDDRAGGYEQYF.

The chain combines TRBV30 with TRBJ1-1; D may be TRBD1 (5 bases). The CDR3 runs 15 residues. From germline, CDR1 is GTSNPN and CDR2 SVGIG (reference sequence). With 2 bases removed from V and 1 base from J, the gap between germline ends came to 14 bases. The CDR3 DNA is TGTGCCTGGAGTACGCAGGGTCTCCCGAACACTGAAGCTTTCTTT. It specifies CAWSTQGLPNTEAFF.

The chain uses TRBV15 and TRBJ2-7, with D tentatively TRBD1 (5 bases). CDR1 and CDR2 from the germline V gene are LNHNV and YYDKDF (reference sequence). This CDR3 has 14 amino acids. The V end lost 1 base, the J end lost 4 bases, and 11 bases lay between the germline ends. The DNA for the CDR3 is TGTGCCACCAGCAGAGGTGGGGCTGGATACGAGCAGTACTTC. The encoded protein is CATSRGGAGYEQYF.

The chain links TRBV11-2 to TRBJ2-7; 8 nucleotides align to TRBD2. The CDR3 runs to 14 residues. V lost 3 bases and J lost 9; bases outside the gene matches: 10. The germline CDR1 and CDR2 sequences are SGHAT and FQNNGV. The CDR3 nucleotides are TGTGCCAGCAGCTTTCGGGGGGGCAACGGTCGGCAGTACTTC. Amino acid sequence: CASSFRGGNGRQYF.

A single count supports this clone. The chain combines TRBV5-4 with TRBJ2-1, with a tentative D call TRBD2 (6 bases). The CDR3 length is 16 residues. Germline V gene data show CDR1 as SGHNT and CDR2 as YYREEE (reference sequence). V shed 5 bases and J shed 3 bases, with 18 bases lying between them. CDR3 residues: CASRPSGLMIYNEQFF. DNA of the CDR3: TGTGCCAGCAGACCCTCGGGACTCATGATCTACAATGAGCAGTTCTTC.

The CDR3 coding sequence is TGTGCCAGTAGCCGAAACGACAGGAAATATGAGACCCAGTACTTC. It encodes CASSRNDRKYETQYF. The chain recombines TRBV19 with TRBJ2-5; TRBD1 might be the D (6 bases). V lost 6 bases to trimming and J lost 5 bases, with 19 bases between them. CDR1 is LNHDA, CDR2 SQIVND, per germline (reference sequence). The CDR3 extends over 15 amino acids.